The 18 T cell receptor beta chains below were found in one sample sequenced in a study of shared T cell receptors in the human thymus. Sequenced by immunoSEQ multiplex PCR; TCRdb stores in-frame clones only, minus some. Among some 700,000 clones listed, around nine tenths were seen once. This sample was also put to use in a study of human thymus T cells.

The sequencing input was thymocytes. The receptors shown here come from a boy less than two years old with a congenital heart defect.

The chain links TRBV5-1 to TRBJ1-4; D is possibly TRBD1 (6 bases). Germline CDR1 and CDR2: SGHRS and YFSETQ. Trimming stripped 4 bases from V and 6 bases from J, with 16 bases between. The CDR3 runs 15 residues. CDR3 region: CASSPEQGSHEKLFF. The DNA for the CDR3 is TGCGCCAGCAGCCCGGAACAGGGTTCCCATGAAAAACTGTTTTTT.

This clone showed up just once. V usage is TRBV5-1 and J usage is TRBJ1-5; 8 bases are shared with TRBD1. This CDR3 contains 13 residues. Germline-derived CDR1 and CDR2 are SGHRS and YFSETQ. V dropped 2 bases and J dropped 7; count of bases not matched to a gene: 2. In DNA form, the CDR3 reads TGCGCCAGCAGCTTACAGGGGGGCCAGCCCCAGCATTTT. It yields the protein CASSLQGGQPQHF. Drawing the rest from reference TRBV5-1 and TRBJ1-5, the complete variable domain is KAGVTQTPRYLIKTRGQQVTLSCSPISGHRSVSWYQQTPGQGLQFLFEYFSETQRNKGNFPGRFSGRQFSNSRSEMNVSTLELGDSALYLCASSLQGGQPQHFGDGTRLSIL.

This clone was counted a single time. V is TRBV6-5 and J is TRBJ2-5; D possibly corresponds to TRBD1 (6 bases). The CDR3 extends over 14 amino acids. The ends were cut back, 6 bases at V and 2 bases at J, with 13 bases in the middle. The germline V gene encodes CDR1 MNHEY and CDR2 SVGAGI. The CDR3 loop is CASSRNREQETQYF. CDR3 sequence (DNA): TGTGCCAGCAGCCGAAACAGGGAGCAAGAGACCCAGTACTTC.

The chain has TRBV14 and TRBJ2-7; D remains ambiguous. The CDR3 spans 12 residues. The V end lost 0 bases, the J end lost 7 bases, and 7 bases lay between the germline ends. CDR1 and CDR2 (germline): SGHDN, FVKESK. The CDR3 coding sequence is TGTGCCAGCAGCCAAGAAGCTTGGGAGCAGTACTTC. As protein: CASSQEAWEQYF.

This chain connects TRBV30 to TRBJ1-1, with 7 nucleotides matching TRBD1. Germline loops: CDR1 GTSNPN, CDR2 SVGIG (reference sequence). The ends lost 5 bases at V and 0 bases at J; junction bases unmatched: 12. The CDR3 consists of 16 residues. CDR3 sequence (DNA): TGTGCCTGGCTCGGGACAGCCTACCCATTGAACACTGAAGCTTTCTTT. Protein: CAWLGTAYPLNTEAFF. Using reference TRBV30 and TRBJ1-1 for the parts outside the CDR3, the full variable domain is SQTIHQWPATLVQPVGSPLSLECTVEGTSNPNLYWYRQAAGRGLQLLFYSVGIGQISSEVPQNLSASRPQDRQFILSSKKLLLSDSGFYLCAWLGTAYPLNTEAFFGQGTRLTVV.

This sequence joins TRBV4-3 and TRBJ2-3, with a tentative D call TRBD2 (6 bases). CDR3 length equals 18 residues. Trimming cost V 0 bases and J 0 bases, with 16 bases left between them. Germline V lookup: CDR1 LGHNA, CDR2 YSLEER. CDR3 residues: CASSQDRCGASSTDTQYF. In DNA form, the CDR3 reads TGCGCCAGCAGCCAAGATCGGTGCGGGGCCTCTAGCACAGATACGCAGTATTTT.

A single count supports this clone. V usage is TRBV30 and J usage is TRBJ2-5; 7 bases map to TRBD1. CDR3 length equals 14 residues. The germline gives CDR1 GTSNPN, CDR2 SVGIG (reference sequence). The V gene end was trimmed by 5 bases and the J gene end by 1 base; junction bases not matched to a gene: 7. The CDR3 sequence is CAWRGGLGQETQYF. CDR3 DNA: TGTGCCTGGCGAGGGGGCCTGGGCCAAGAGACCCAGTACTTC.

This chain uses TRBV2 with TRBJ2-3; 8 bases fit TRBD2. This CDR3 spans 15 amino acids. Per the germline V gene, CDR1 is SNHLY and CDR2 is FYNNEI. V shed 11 bases and J 14 bases; nucleotides not matched to a gene: 24. The CDR3 sequence is CACPLAGSPPGQVYF. For the CDR3, the DNA is TGTGCCTGCCCTTTAGCGGGAAGCCCCCCTGGTCAAGTGTATTTT.

This chain joins TRBV2 and TRBJ2-2; 8 nucleotides agree with TRBD1. After removal of 6 bases from V and 4 bases from J, the junction contained 4 bases not matched to a gene. The germline V gene has CDR1 SNHLY and CDR2 FYNNEI. This CDR3 region has 14 residues. CDR3: CASRADRATGELFF. As DNA, the CDR3 is TGTGCCAGCAGGGCGGACAGGGCCACCGGGGAGCTGTTTTTT.

V and J are TRBV4-2 and TRBJ2-2; the match to TRBD2 covers 11 bases. The V and J ends lost 0 bases and 6 bases, in that order; junction bases with no gene match: 6. Germline CDR1 LGHNA, CDR2 YNFKEQ. The CDR3 is 17 residues long. The CDR3 nucleotides are TGTGCCAGCAGCCAAGATCCGGCTAGCGGGAGGCCCGGGGAGCTGTTTTTT. Translated: CASSQDPASGRPGELFF.

The chain combines TRBV30 with TRBJ1-2; no clear D. Germline V gene data show CDR1 as GTSNPN and CDR2 as SVGIG (reference sequence). This CDR3 contains 14 residues. V lost 2 bases and J lost 3, with 13 bases in between. DNA of the CDR3: TGTGCCTGGAGTTGGGCCCCGCCCGACTATGGCTACACCTTC. It codes for CAWSWAPPDYGYTF. Supplemented by reference TRBV30 and TRBJ1-2, the full variable domain reads SQTIHQWPATLVQPVGSPLSLECTVEGTSNPNLYWYRQAAGRGLQLLFYSVGIGQISSEVPQNLSASRPQDRQFILSSKKLLLSDSGFYLCAWSWAPPDYGYTFGSGTRLTVV.

The genes are TRBV11-1 and TRBJ2-1; 7 bases align to TRBD2. V lost 8 bases, J lost 4 bases, and 11 bases stayed unmatched. Germline CDR1 SGHAT, CDR2 FQDESV (reference sequence). The CDR3 runs to 15 residues. The CDR3 DNA reads as TGTGCCAGCTCCCGACTGGGGACTACTTACAATGAGCAGTTCTTC. Its protein product is CASSRLGTTYNEQFF.

This clone was counted between two and nine times. The J gene is TRBJ1-1, the V gene TRBV7-9, with 9 nucleotides matching TRBD1. Germline V gene data show CDR1 as SEHNR and CDR2 as FQNEAQ (reference sequence). After removal of 2 bases from V and 6 bases from J, the junction contained 10 bases not matched to a gene. There are 16 residues in the CDR3. The CDR3 here is CASSLNTGGVYAEAFF. Here the CDR3 DNA reads TGTGCCAGCAGCTTAAACACAGGGGGCGTTTACGCTGAAGCTTTCTTT. Together with reference TRBV7-9 and TRBJ1-1, the CDR3 gives the full variable domain: DTGVSQNPRHKITKRGQNVTFRCDPISEHNRLYWYRQTLGQGPEFLTYFQNEAQLEKSRLLSDRFSAERPKGSFSTLEIQRTEQGDSAMYLCASSLNTGGVYAEAFFGQGTRLTVV.

This rearrangement joins TRBV7-2 to TRBJ2-3; maybe TRBD2 (6 bases). The CDR3 runs to 14 residues. V was trimmed by 5 bases and J by 1 base, leaving 10 bases between them. The germline CDR1 and CDR2 sequences are SGHTA and FQGNSA. CDR3 in amino acids: CASSRDSCTDTQYF. The CDR3 nucleotides read TGTGCCAGCAGCAGGGACTCGTGCACAGATACGCAGTATTTT. The variable domain in full, completed from reference TRBV7-2 and TRBJ2-3, reads GAGVSQSPSNKVTEKGKDVELRCDPISGHTALYWYRQSLGQGLEFLIYFQGNSAPDKSGLPSDRFSAERTGGSVSTLTIQRTQQEDSAVYLCASSRDSCTDTQYFGPGTRLTVL.

The chain links TRBV4-1 to TRBJ2-7; TRBD2 aligns across 11 bases. In germline, CDR1 is MGHRA, CDR2 YSYEKL. V was pared by 0 bases and J by 7 bases, with 8 bases of the junction left unmatched. The CDR3 has 16 residues. This chain's CDR3 is CASSQEGLAGGGEQYF. The CDR3 DNA sequence: TGCGCCAGCAGCCAAGAGGGGCTAGCGGGAGGAGGGGAGCAGTACTTC.

Regarding this clone: Other DNA sequences in this sample translate to the same CDR3. The J gene is TRBJ1-2, the V gene TRBV6-5; D is ambiguous. V was cut by 2 bases and J by 4 bases, with 8 bases left in between. This CDR3 comprises 13 residues. Germline lookup yields CDR1 MNHEY and CDR2 SVGAGI. CDR3 residues: CASSYPGGYGYTF. The DNA of the CDR3 is TGTGCCAGCAGTTACCCGGGTGGCTATGGCTACACCTTC.

This clone appeared a single time. The V call is TRBV29-1, the J call TRBJ1-2; D remains ambiguous. The V gene lost 6 bases and the J gene lost 8 bases, with 10 bases spanning the gap. CDR3 size: 10 residues. Germline assignment: CDR1 SQVTM and CDR2 ANQGSEA. Here the CDR3 DNA reads TGCAGCGTCTCACTTTGGGGCTACACCTTC. It translates to CSVSLWGYTF.

V and J are TRBV2 and TRBJ2-1; unclear D gene. V lost 2 bases and J 8 bases, leaving 13 bases between the germline ends. Germline V gene data show CDR1 as SNHLY and CDR2 as FYNNEI. The CDR3 totals 14 residues. The CDR3 region is CASSEMAVVDEQFF. The CDR3 bases are TGTGCCAGCAGTGAAATGGCGGTGGTTGATGAGCAGTTCTTC.